The rows below give T cell receptor beta chains drawn from one sample of a study of blood T cell repertoires in COVID-19. Assay: immunoSEQ multiplex PCR; the TCRdb copy retains only in-frame clones and omits some. The profile covers around 79,000 clones, with about 87% appearing a single time and around a tenth taken by the ten largest. The sequenced material came from peripheral blood. The receptor set was obtained from a human donor in a cohort sampled during active COVID-19. Both conserved end residues are part of each CDR3. A D gene is named only where the DNA matches it firmly. The size field is filled for only some rows; it gives once, few, many or a size class.

v_call	clone_size	d_call	j_call	cdr3_nt	cdr3_aa
TRBV7-2	NA	TRBD2	TRBJ2-2	TGTGCCAGCAGCTCGAGACTAGCGGGCCTCACCGGGGAGCTGTTTTTT	CASSSRLAGLTGELFF
TRBV6-7	NA	TRBD2	TRBJ2-7	TGTGCCAGCAGTTGCACTAGCGGGAGGACCTACGAGCAGTACTTC	CASSCTSGRTYEQYF
TRBV2	NA	NA	TRBJ1-6	TGTGCCAGCAGTCCACAGGCGCACGATAATTCACCCCTCCACTTT	CASSPQAHDNSPLHF
TRBV5-4	NA	NA	TRBJ2-4	TGTGCCAGCAGTCCTGGGCAGGGTCAGGGGCGGTACTTC	CASSPGQGQGRYF
TRBV3-1/TRBV3-2	NA	TRBD2	TRBJ2-2	TGTGCCAGCAGCCAAGATATAACAGCGGGAGGGTCCGGGGAGCTGTTTTTT	CASSQDITAGGSGELFF
TRBV7-9	once	TRBD1	TRBJ2-5	TGTGCCAGCAGCCCACCGGGACAGGACGAGACCCAGTACTTC	CASSPPGQDETQYF
TRBV5-6	once	NA	TRBJ1-4	TGTGCCAGCAGCTGGCAGGGAATTGAAAAACTGTTTTTT	CASSWQGIEKLFF
TRBV13	NA	TRBD1	TRBJ2-2	TGTGCCAGCGGACTCCGGGACAGGGGGATCTCCGGGGAGCTGTTTTTT	CASGLRDRGISGELFF
TRBV18	NA	NA	TRBJ2-6	TGTGCCAGCTCACCACTGGGCAGGGCGCCAGGGGCCAACGTCCTGACTTTC	CASSPLGRAPGANVLTF
TRBV6-1	NA	NA	TRBJ1-1	TGTGCCAGCAGTGAAGCGGTCGGGGAGGCTGAAGCTTTCTTT	CASSEAVGEAEAFF
TRBV7-2	NA	NA	TRBJ2-3	TGTGCCAGCAGCGAAGACGGACACACAGATACGCAGTATTTT	CASSEDGHTDTQYF
TRBV30	once	NA	TRBJ1-3	TGTGCCTGGTCAGGGCGGGGTATCCCTGGAAACACCATATATTTT	CAWSGRGIPGNTIYF
TRBV5-1	NA	NA	TRBJ2-7	TGCGCCAGCAGCTTGGTCTTGGGGGGGGCGACCGCCTACGAGCAGTACTTC	CASSLVLGGATAYEQYF
TRBV6-5	NA	TRBD1	TRBJ2-4	TGTGCCAGCAGGGACAGGGTCGGGGCCAAAAACATTCAGTACTTC	CASRDRVGAKNIQYF
TRBV19	large	NA	TRBJ1-5	TGTGCCAGTAGTATTGTTTATAGCAATCAGCCCCAGCATTTT	CASSIVYSNQPQHF
TRBV3-1/TRBV3-2	NA	TRBD1	TRBJ2-3	TGTGCCAGCAGACCCACAGGGGAGTCCACAGATACGCAGTATTTT	CASRPTGESTDTQYF
TRBV28	NA	NA	TRBJ1-5	TGTGCCAGCGAGTACCTTAGCAATCAGCCCCAGCATTTT	CASEYLSNQPQHF
TRBV4-1	NA	NA	TRBJ1-1	TGCGCCAGCAGCCAACCTAGCCAAGGGAACACTGAAGCTTTCTTT	CASSQPSQGNTEAFF
TRBV4-1	once	TRBD2	TRBJ2-3	TGCGCCAGCCTTGGTAGCGGGAGCACAGATACGCAGTATTTT	CASLGSGSTDTQYF
TRBV10-3	NA	NA	TRBJ1-5	TGTGCCATCAGTGAGTCTGCGGAACCAGGCAATCAGCCCCAGCATTTT	CAISESAEPGNQPQHF
TRBV5-7	NA	NA	TRBJ1-2	TGTGCCAGCAGCTTGCCCAAACAGGGTTACTATGGCTACACCTTC	CASSLPKQGYYGYTF
TRBV12-2	NA	NA	TRBJ2-1	TGTGCAAGTCGCTTAGCCGCGACTAGTTACAATGAGCAGTTCTTC	CASRLAATSYNEQFF
TRBV4-1	few	NA	TRBJ1-5	TGCGCCAGCAGCCAAGTGGGAACCGGGGGCAATCAGCCCCAGCATTTT	CASSQVGTGGNQPQHF
TRBV5-4	NA	NA	TRBJ2-3	TGTGCCAGCAGTTTCGCAGAAGTACCGAGCACAGATACGCAGTATTTT	CASSFAEVPSTDTQYF
TRBV5-6	NA	TRBD2	TRBJ2-3	TGTGCCAGCAGCTGGGGACCGGGACTAGCGGGAGGGAAAGATACGCAGTATTTT	CASSWGPGLAGGKDTQYF
TRBV15	NA	NA	TRBJ1-6	TGTGCCACCAGCAGAGATTGGGAGGGGGAGAATTCACCCCTCCACTTT	CATSRDWEGENSPLHF
TRBV11-2	NA	NA	TRBJ1-2	TGTGCCAGCAGCTCCTTATGGGCCGCGAAGGGAGTGTACACCTTC	CASSSLWAAKGVYTF
TRBV10-3	NA	TRBD1	TRBJ2-7	TGTGCCATCAGTGTGGGACAGGGGGCCTACGAGCAGTACTTC	CAISVGQGAYEQYF
TRBV28	NA	TRBD1	TRBJ2-3	TGTGCCAGCAGCAGAACAGGGGGAACAGATACGCAGTATTTT	CASSRTGGTDTQYF